This T cell receptor beta chain was recorded in a study of shared clonotypes between healthy human individuals. The assay used deep level. How the authors handled the data: Quality scores were absent from the junction-only immunoSEQ sequences, so filtering differed. Sequencing used immunoSEQ multiplex PCR; TCRdb keeps in-frame clones, though not all of them. V, J and clone size were drawn from that table, and D and trimming were deduced from the DNA. The data contain 400,000 to 600,000 clones, about three quarters of them singletons. Comments on this clone: Its target is not known.

Germline CDR1 reads LGHNA; CDR2 reads YNFKEQ. CDR3 length equals 14 residues. V shed 4 bases and J shed 9 bases, with 16 bases lying between them. Study results and caveats: Sharing of clonotypes among donors was expected to vary with sequencing depth.

The sequence was collected from a woman aged 40 to 49 in good health. Some clones in this sample may be carry-over from other donors' samples. The genes are TRBV4-2 and TRBJ2-4; unclear D gene. Sequenced sample: PBMCs. The CDR3 coding sequence is TGTGCCAGCAGCCTCGAGCCGGATCGCCCCATTCAGTACTTC. It is translated as CASSLEPDRPIQYF.